Detailed here is one T cell receptor (beta chain). The sample belongs to a study of blood T cell repertoires in COVID-19. Turning to the study itself: The analysed material was cDNA or gDNA that came from T cells, B-cell-depleted T cells, or PBMCs.

Under the authors' procedure: Amplifying reference gene primers gave estimates of nucleated cell counts. Using immunoSEQ multiplex PCR, the repertoire was profiled, and TCRdb retains in-frame clones only, with some absent. V, J and clone size are those of that table, while D and trimming were read from the DNA. There are approximately 100,000 clones in the sample; around 89% occur only once, and around 3.4% lies in the top ten. The sequence came from a woman in her sixties with acute or convalescent COVID-19. Input material: peripheral blood.

This CDR3 is CASSLNPQLYNEQFF. The DNA of the CDR3 is TGTGCCAGCAGCTTAAACCCACAGCTTTACAATGAGCAGTTCTTC. V gene TRBV7-6 combines with J gene TRBJ2-1; D gene ambiguous. This CDR3 comprises 15 residues. V was pared by 2 bases and J by 4 bases, with 12 bases between. The germline CDR1 and CDR2 sequences are SGHVS and FNYEAQ.